This T cell receptor (beta chain) was sequenced during a study of cytomegalovirus exposure and HLA in healthy donors. The V segment lost 1 base and the J segment 5 bases; nucleotides outside the gene matches: 10. Germline V CDR1 and CDR2: MGHRA, YSYEKL. This CDR3 has 16 amino acids. A multiplex PCR was run with 60 Vbeta primers and 13 Jbeta primers. TCRdb's copy holds only in-frame clones and misses some; the assay was immunoSEQ multiplex PCR. The profile covers over 65,000 clones, with 70% to 80% appearing a single time and 2.5% to 4% taken by the ten largest. Material: PBMCs. This TCR was sampled from a man in his forties or fifties in good health and CMV-seronegative. V and J are TRBV4-1 and TRBJ2-5; 7 bases agree with TRBD2. CDR3 protein: CASSQGYGGGWETQYF. The DNA for the CDR3 is TGCGCCAGCAGCCAAGGTTATGGCGGGGGTTGGGAGACCCAGTACTTC.